Below, 32 T cell receptor beta chains from the same sample are listed, as sequenced in a study of T cell changes during pregnancy in multiple sclerosis. TCRdb keeps only in-frame clones here, not all; method: immunoSEQ multiplex PCR. The sample lists fewer than 45,000 clones; about nine tenths were seen once. The sequenced sample was CD4+ T cells from peripheral blood mononuclear cells, obtained after pregnancy. These receptor sequences come from a female donor in good health, enrolled as a control in a pregnancy study.

The chain is built from TRBV30 and TRBJ2-7; tentative D call: TRBD2 (7 bases). Trimming took off 0 bases at V and 5 bases at J, with 14 bases between the two ends. CDR1 GTSNPN and CDR2 SVGIG come from the germline V gene (reference sequence). The CDR3 sequence is 14 residues long. The CDR3 region is CAWSVGGLFHEQYF. In DNA, the CDR3 is TGTGCCTGGAGTGTGGGGGGGCTTTTCCACGAGCAGTACTTC.

With respect to this clone: Other DNA sequences of this sample code for an identical CDR3. The V call is TRBV5-6, the J call TRBJ2-6; D not resolved. Germline CDR1 SGHDT, CDR2 YYEEEE. V dropped 4 bases and J dropped 1 base, with 9 bases sitting between them. This CDR3 is 15 amino acids long. This CDR3 is CASSLGGSGANVLTF. The CDR3 coding sequence is TGTGCCAGCAGCCTAGGTGGGTCTGGGGCCAACGTCCTGACTTTC.

The gene calls are TRBV7-6 and TRBJ2-1; 8 positions match TRBD2. CDR1 and CDR2 from the germline V gene are SGHVS and FNYEAQ. V shed 2 bases, J shed 1 base, and the junction held 7 bases outside the gene matches. CDR3 size: 17 residues. CDR3 coding DNA: TGTGCCAGCAGCTTAATCGGGGGGGCTAGTTCCTACAATGAGCAGTTCTTC. Translation: CASSLIGGASSYNEQFF.

This clone has a single count. The chain links TRBV2 to TRBJ2-5; D not certain. Trimming took off 7 bases at V and 1 base at J, with 7 bases between the two ends. The CDR3 has 12 residues. CDR1 and CDR2 from the germline V gene are SNHLY and FYNNEI. This CDR3 is CASKLLQETQYF. The CDR3 nucleotides are TGTGCCAGCAAACTCCTCCAAGAGACCCAGTACTTC.

This chain uses TRBV6-4 with TRBJ2-3; 8 bases align to TRBD2. This CDR3 is built from 15 residues. Germline loops: CDR1 MRHNA, CDR2 SNTAGT. The ends lost 0 bases at V and 4 bases at J; junction bases unmatched: 3. The CDR3 sequence: CASSDSTGGPDTQYF. The CDR3 nucleotides read TGTGCCAGCAGTGACTCGACGGGGGGGCCAGATACGCAGTATTTT.

This clone was picked up a small number of times. CDR3 in DNA: TGTGCCAGCAGCCGGAATCCGGGACAGGGCTCCTATGGCTACACCTTC. The encoded protein is CASSRNPGQGSYGYTF. V usage is TRBV7-3 and J usage is TRBJ1-2; 9 nucleotides align to TRBD1. Germline trimming cut 5 bases from V and 4 bases from J; bases unmatched to any gene: 11. The CDR3 has 16 residues. Germline-derived CDR1 and CDR2 are SGHTA and FQGTGA.

The gene calls are TRBV28 and TRBJ2-7; 8 bases line up with TRBD1. CDR1 and CDR2 from the germline V gene are MDHEN and SYDVKM. The CDR3 is 13 amino acids. V gave up 6 bases and J gave up 4 bases; unmatched junction bases: 5. CDR3 loop: CASSLTGVYEQYF. In DNA, the CDR3 is TGTGCCAGCAGCTTGACAGGGGTGTACGAGCAGTACTTC.

The rearrangement links TRBV6-6 to TRBJ2-5; 10 positions agree with TRBD1. Germline CDR1 and CDR2: MNHNY and SVGAGI (reference sequence). CDR3 size: 14 residues. V was clipped by 6 bases and J by 5 bases; unmatched bases: 6. The CDR3 sequence is CASRTGGGGETQYF. CDR3 nucleotide sequence: TGTGCCAGCAGGACAGGGGGCGGTGGGGAGACCCAGTACTTC.

The chain uses TRBV5-1 and TRBJ1-4; maybe TRBD1 (5 bases). Germline-derived CDR1 and CDR2 are SGHRS and YFSETQ. The CDR3 consists of 15 residues. Trimming stripped 0 bases from V and 10 bases from J, with 16 bases between. CDR3 sequence reads: CASSLGFEGTVKLFF. The CDR3 coding sequence is TGCGCCAGCAGCTTGGGGTTCGAAGGGACTGTAAAACTGTTTTTT.

In DNA form, the CDR3 reads TGTGCCAGCAGTGTAGACAGGGGCTACGAGCAGTACTTC. Encoded protein: CASSVDRGYEQYF. This chain connects TRBV6-1 to TRBJ2-7; 8 nucleotides agree with TRBD1. Germline V gene sequence: CDR1 MNHNS, CDR2 SASEGT. The CDR3 consists of 13 residues. J gave up 3 bases and V 4 bases, and 2 bases lay outside the gene matches.

The chain combines TRBV11-2 with TRBJ2-7; D is uncertain. The CDR3 is made up of 14 amino acids. Germline lookup yields CDR1 SGHAT and CDR2 FQNNGV. Trimming cost V 3 bases and J 1 base, with 10 bases left between them. The CDR3 DNA is TGTGCCAGCAGCTTTACAGACCATTCCTACGAGCAGTACTTC. Its protein product is CASSFTDHSYEQYF.

V is TRBV7-3 and J is TRBJ1-2; 11 bases fit TRBD1. V lost 5 bases and J lost 7; bases outside the gene matches: 6. Looked up from germline, CDR1 is SGHTA and CDR2 is FQGTGA. The CDR3 covers 14 residues. CDR3 in DNA: TGTGCCAGCAGCCTAGGACAGGGGGCGGGTGGCTACACCTTC. It encodes CASSLGQGAGGYTF. Based on the CDR3 plus reference TRBV7-3 and TRBJ1-2, the full variable domain is GAGVSQTPSNKVTEKGKYVELRCDPISGHTALYWYRQSLGQGPEFLIYFQGTGAADDSGLPNDRFFAVRPEGSVSTLKIQRTERGDSAVYLCASSLGQGAGGYTFGSGTRLTVV.

This chain's CDR3 is CASSLSDRGHEQYF. The DNA of the CDR3 is TGTGCCAGCAGCCTGTCGGACAGGGGGCATGAGCAGTACTTC. V is TRBV7-8 and J is TRBJ2-7; 11 nucleotides align to TRBD1. Per the germline V gene, CDR1 is SGHVS and CDR2 is FQNEAQ. V lost 5 bases to trimming and J lost 7 bases; unmatched junction nucleotides: 7. This CDR3 spans 14 amino acids. Together with reference TRBV7-8 and TRBJ2-7, the CDR3 gives the full variable domain: GAGVSQSPRYKVAKRGQDVALRCDPISGHVSLFWYQQALGQGPEFLTYFQNEAQLDKSGLPSDRFFAERPEGSVSTLKIQRTQQEDSAVYLCASSLSDRGHEQYFGPGTRLTVT.

The gene calls are TRBV6-1 and TRBJ1-1, with D tentatively TRBD1 (6 bases). Germline V gene lookup returns CDR1 MNHNS and CDR2 SASEGT. CDR3 length: 13 residues. V lost 6 bases, J lost 5 bases, and 13 bases lay in between. The CDR3 bases are TGTGCCAGCAGGCACAGGGCTGCGACTGAAGCTTTCTTT. The encoded protein is CASRHRAATEAFF.

J is TRBJ2-2 and V is TRBV5-4; D gene uncertain. Trimming removed 0 bases at V and 6 bases at J, with 6 bases between. The CDR3 totals 13 residues. Germline V gene sequence: CDR1 SGHNT, CDR2 YYREEE (reference sequence). The CDR3 region is CASSLGLPGELFF. The CDR3 bases are TGTGCCAGCAGCTTGGGTCTTCCCGGGGAGCTGTTTTTT.

This clone is labeled medium-sized. The CDR3 spells CSATHQETQYF. CDR3 DNA sequence: TGCAGTGCAACTCATCAAGAGACCCAGTACTTC. The J gene is TRBJ2-5, the V gene TRBV20-1; D not resolved. Trimming shortened V by 6 bases and J by 2 bases, and 7 bases separated the two germline ends. The CDR3 consists of 11 residues. CDR1 is DFQATT, CDR2 SNEGSKA, per germline (reference sequence).

The chain joins TRBV11-3 to TRBJ1-1, with a weak D call TRBD1 (5 bases). Between the trimmed V and J ends, which lost 2 bases and 5 bases, there was a span of 15 bases. Germline CDR1 and CDR2: SGHNT and YENEEA. CDR3 length: 15 residues. The CDR3 spells CASSLTGPGGTEAFF. CDR3 sequence (DNA): TGTGCCAGCAGCTTAACCGGGCCCGGGGGGACTGAAGCTTTCTTT.

This clone was seen once. The chain combines TRBV27 with TRBJ1-1, with a tentative D call TRBD1 (5 bases). The CDR3 length is 14 residues. V lost 6 bases and J lost 6, with 17 bases in between. Per the germline V gene, CDR1 is MNHEY and CDR2 is SMNVEV (reference sequence). The CDR3 DNA follows: TGTGCCAGCAGCCATGACGGGGGACGGGCTGAAGCTTTCTTT. Translating it yields CASSHDGGRAEAFF.

The chain has TRBV6-1 and TRBJ1-2; the match to TRBD1 covers 8 bases. This CDR3 region has 14 residues. CDR1 is MNHNS and CDR2 is SASEGT in the germline V gene. V lost 4 bases and J lost 4; bases outside the gene matches: 5. The CDR3 coding sequence is TGTGCCAGCAGTGTCAACAGGGGGGGCTATGGCTACACCTTC. Translated: CASSVNRGGYGYTF.

The V call is TRBV6-5, the J call TRBJ1-4; no firm D call. This CDR3 region has 13 residues. CDR1 and CDR2 (germline): MNHEY, SVGAGI. V was shortened by 4 bases and J by 8 bases, with 11 bases between the two germline ends. The DNA of the CDR3 is TGTGCCAGCAGTTCGCCCGGGGTCGAAAAACTGTTTTTT. Residues: CASSSPGVEKLFF.

The V call is TRBV4-2, the J call TRBJ1-6, with D possibly being TRBD1 (6 bases). This CDR3 is 15 amino acids long. V lost 1 base and J lost 5, with 9 bases in between. Germline-derived CDR1 and CDR2 are LGHNA and YNFKEQ. The CDR3 DNA follows: TGTGCCAGCAGCCAAGCAAGGGACAATAATTCACCCCTCCACTTT. It yields the protein CASSQARDNNSPLHF.

The chain has TRBV4-1 and TRBJ2-7; D may be TRBD2 (6 bases). Germline V CDR1 and CDR2: MGHRA, YSYEKL. V was clipped by 5 bases and J by 6 bases, with 11 bases between them. The length of the CDR3 is 12 residues. The CDR3 region is CASSGTPGEQYF. The CDR3 nucleotides are TGCGCCAGCAGCGGGACTCCCGGCGAGCAGTACTTC.

This clone occurred once. V is TRBV10-1 and J is TRBJ2-5, with a tentative D call TRBD1 (6 bases). This CDR3 spans 13 amino acids. V lost 8 bases and J lost 2, with 12 bases in between. CDR1 is WNHNN and CDR2 is SYGVQD in the germline V gene (reference sequence). CDR3 in amino acids: CASATGKQETQYF. Written as DNA, the CDR3 is TGCGCCAGCGCTACAGGGAAACAAGAGACCCAGTACTTC.

The rearrangement uses TRBV9 and TRBJ2-5, with a possible D match to TRBD2 (6 bases). In germline, CDR1 is SGDLS, CDR2 YYNGEE. Deletions cut 3 bases from V and 2 bases from J, with 14 bases between. The CDR3 sequence is 15 residues long. CDR3 residues: CASSETSSPQETQYF. The CDR3 nucleotides read TGTGCCAGCAGCGAAACTAGCTCCCCACAAGAGACCCAGTACTTC. The whole variable domain, remainder taken from reference TRBV9 and TRBJ2-5, is DSGVTQTPKHLITATGQRVTLRCSPRSGDLSVYWYQQSLDQGLQFLIQYYNGEERAKGNILERFSAQQFPDLHSELNLSSLELGDSALYFCASSETSSPQETQYFGPGTRLLVL.

V is TRBV7-3 and J is TRBJ1-6; TRBD1 matches at 7 bases. The CDR3 spans 14 residues. V gave up 2 bases and J gave up 10 bases; unmatched junction bases: 5. Germline CDR1 SGHTA, CDR2 FQGTGA. The CDR3: CASSLSGGPSPLHF. CDR3 DNA sequence: TGTGCCAGCAGCTTATCAGGGGGTCCGTCACCCCTCCACTTT.

The chain employs TRBV9 and TRBJ2-7; D perhaps matches TRBD1 (6 bases). Germline loops: CDR1 SGDLS, CDR2 YYNGEE. Trimming stripped 2 bases from V and 5 bases from J, with 14 bases between. CDR3 length: 14 amino acids. CDR3 sequence (DNA): TGTGCCAGCAGCGTTGGGGGCCTAGGACACGAGCAGTACTTC. This sequence encodes CASSVGGLGHEQYF. The full variable domain, completed using reference TRBV9 and TRBJ2-7, is DSGVTQTPKHLITATGQRVTLRCSPRSGDLSVYWYQQSLDQGLQFLIQYYNGEERAKGNILERFSAQQFPDLHSELNLSSLELGDSALYFCASSVGGLGHEQYFGPGTRLTVT.

The chain links TRBV28 to TRBJ1-2, with a possible D match to TRBD1 (5 bases). From germline, CDR1 is MDHEN and CDR2 SYDVKM. This CDR3 is built from 14 residues. With 6 bases removed from V and 7 bases from J, the gap between germline ends came to 18 bases. This chain's CDR3 is CASRPGGRDVGYTF. The CDR3 DNA follows: TGTGCCAGCAGGCCCGGGGGGAGGGACGTTGGCTACACCTTC.

The rearrangement links TRBV11-3 to TRBJ1-1; D is uncertain. Germline CDR1 SGHNT, CDR2 YENEEA. There are 14 residues in the CDR3. Deletions cut 5 bases from V and 2 bases from J, with 12 bases between. The CDR3 reads CASSPGSANTEAFF. CDR3 DNA sequence: TGTGCCAGCAGCCCGGGTAGCGCTAACACTGAAGCTTTCTTT. Full variable domain (rest looked up from reference TRBV11-3 and TRBJ1-1): EAGVVQSPRYKIIEKKQPVAFWCNPISGHNTLYWYLQNLGQGPELLIRYENEEAVDDSQLPKDRFSAERLKGVDSTLKIQPAELGDSAVYLCASSPGSANTEAFFGQGTRLTVV.

The J gene is TRBJ2-6, the V gene TRBV18; 12 positions agree with TRBD1. Per the germline V gene, CDR1 is KGHSH and CDR2 is LQKENI. The CDR3 consists of 17 residues. V lost 6 bases, J lost 2 bases, and 5 bases stayed unmatched. Here the CDR3 DNA reads TGTGCCAGCTCCCCCCGGGACAGGGGGCCTGGGGCCAACGTCCTGACTTTC. This sequence encodes CASSPRDRGPGANVLTF.

The gene calls are TRBV4-3 and TRBJ2-1, with D perhaps matching TRBD2 (5 bases). Germline assignment: CDR1 LGHNA and CDR2 YSLEER. Trimming left V 4 bases short and J 0 bases short, with 13 bases between. The CDR3 has 16 residues. CDR3 loop: CASSRLRAGSYNEQFF. CDR3 sequence (DNA): TGCGCCAGCAGCCGTCTGAGGGCAGGCTCCTACAATGAGCAGTTCTTC.

CDR3 protein: CASSIVTAEVTMNTEAFF. CDR3 sequence (DNA): TGTGCCAGTAGTATTGTAACAGCGGAGGTGACAATGAACACTGAAGCTTTCTTT. V gene TRBV19 combines with J gene TRBJ1-1, with no clear D. This CDR3 comprises 18 residues. Germline-derived CDR1 and CDR2 are LNHDA and SQIVND (reference sequence). Trimming cost V 3 bases and J 0 bases, with 20 bases left between them. Variable domain in full (rest from reference TRBV19 and TRBJ1-1): DGGITQSPKYLFRKEGQNVTLSCEQNLNHDAMYWYRQDPGQGLRLIYYSQIVNDFQKGDIAEGYSVSREKKESFPLTVTSAQKNPTAFYLCASSIVTAEVTMNTEAFFGQGTRLTVV.

This rearrangement joins TRBV6-5 to TRBJ1-2; 8 bases are shared with TRBD1. Losses at the gene ends were 6 bases for V and 4 bases for J; bases not matched to a gene: 7. The length of the CDR3 is 14 residues. In germline, CDR1 is MNHEY, CDR2 SVGAGI. The DNA of the CDR3 is TGTGCCAGCAGCGGACAGGGTATTGCCTATGGCTACACCTTC. Translated, it gives CASSGQGIAYGYTF.